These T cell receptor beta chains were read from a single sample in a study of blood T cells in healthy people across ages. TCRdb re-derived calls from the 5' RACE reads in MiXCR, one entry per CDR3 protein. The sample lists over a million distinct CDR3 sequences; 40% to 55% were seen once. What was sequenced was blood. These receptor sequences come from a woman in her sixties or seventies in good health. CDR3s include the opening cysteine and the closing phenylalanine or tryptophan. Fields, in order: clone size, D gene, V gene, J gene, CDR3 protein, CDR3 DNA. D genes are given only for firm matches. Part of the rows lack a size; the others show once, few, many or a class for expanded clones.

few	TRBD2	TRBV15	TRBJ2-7	CATSRAGGQEYEQYF	TGTGCCACCAGCAGAGCGGGAGGTCAGGAGTACGAGCAGTACTTC
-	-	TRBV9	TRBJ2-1	CASSLEMFSYNEQFF	TGTGCCAGCAGCCTCGAGATGTTCTCCTACAATGAGCAGTTCTTC
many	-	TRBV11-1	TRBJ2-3	CASSLEDYGGTDTQYF	TGTGCCAGCAGCTTAGAGGATTACGGGGGCACAGATACGCAGTATTTT
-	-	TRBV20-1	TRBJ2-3	CSARKRTSTDTQYF	TGCAGTGCTAGGAAGAGGACTAGCACAGATACGCAGTATTTT
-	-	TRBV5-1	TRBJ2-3	CASSLDGDGTDTQYF	TGCGCCAGCAGCTTGGATGGGGACGGCACAGATACGCAGTATTTT
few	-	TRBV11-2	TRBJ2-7	CASSLVPRSGVLNEQYF	TGTGCCAGCAGCCTTGTCCCCCGGTCGGGAGTGCTAAACGAGCAGTACTTC
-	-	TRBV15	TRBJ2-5	CATSRVPWGQETQYF	TGTGCCACCAGCAGAGTCCCTTGGGGGCAAGAGACCCAGTACTTC
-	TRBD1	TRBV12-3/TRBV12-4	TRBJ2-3	CASSDRGGGDTQYF	TGTGCCAGCAGCGACCGAGGGGGCGGAGATACGCAGTATTTT
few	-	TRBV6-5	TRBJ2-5	CASSSTGPEGQYF	TGTGCCAGCAGTTCTACAGGGCCTGAAGGGCAGTACTTC
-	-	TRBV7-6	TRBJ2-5	CASSQNQEAQYF	TGTGCCAGCAGCCAAAACCAGGAGGCCCAGTACTTC
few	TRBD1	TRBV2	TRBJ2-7	CASRTGVNREQYF	TGTGCCAGCAGGACAGGGGTCAATCGCGAGCAGTACTTC
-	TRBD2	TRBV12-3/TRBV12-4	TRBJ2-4	CASSLIAGQGKNIQYF	TGTGCCAGCAGTCTAATAGCGGGGCAGGGGAAAAACATTCAGTACTTC
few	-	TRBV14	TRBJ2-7	CASSQARVGPRGYEQYF	TGTGCCAGCAGCCAAGCCAGGGTGGGCCCAAGAGGGTACGAGCAGTACTTC
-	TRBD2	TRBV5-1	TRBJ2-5	CASSYLAGGAQETQYF	TGCGCCAGCAGCTATCTAGCGGGAGGCGCCCAAGAGACCCAGTACTTC
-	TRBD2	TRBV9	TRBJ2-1	CASSPKGLAGHNEQFF	TGTGCCAGCAGCCCCAAGGGACTAGCGGGGCACAATGAGCAGTTCTTC
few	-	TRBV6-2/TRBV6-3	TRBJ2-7	CASSYHRYEQYF	TGTGCCAGCAGTTATCACCGATACGAGCAGTACTTC
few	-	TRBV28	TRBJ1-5	CASSLAGTGNNQPQHF	TGTGCCAGCAGTTTAGCCGGGACGGGGAACAATCAGCCCCAGCATTTT
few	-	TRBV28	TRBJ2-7	CASSLTGLGGEQYF	TGTGCCAGCAGTTTGACAGGCCTAGGGGGCGAGCAGTACTTC
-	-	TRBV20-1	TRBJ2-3	CNAGQGGPDTQYF	TGCAATGCGGGCCAAGGAGGGCCAGATACGCAGTATTTT
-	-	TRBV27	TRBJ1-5	CAGSPRWGRGQHF	TGTGCCGGCAGTCCACGGTGGGGAAGGGGCCAGCATTTT
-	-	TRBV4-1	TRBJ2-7	CASSQDLTGLPYEQYF	TGCGCCAGCAGCCAAGATCTTACAGGACTGCCCTACGAGCAGTACTTC
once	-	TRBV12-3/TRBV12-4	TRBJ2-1	CASSLRGGGQFF	TGTGCCAGCAGTTTACGCGGTGGTGGGCAGTTCTTC
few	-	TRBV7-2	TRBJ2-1	CASSLGRVSSYNEQFF	TGTGCCAGCAGCTTAGGGCGGGTGAGCTCCTACAATGAGCAGTTCTTC
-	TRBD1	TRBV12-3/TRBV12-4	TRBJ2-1	CASSLWAGGSDEQFF	TGTGCCAGCAGTTTATGGGCAGGGGGAAGCGATGAGCAGTTCTTC
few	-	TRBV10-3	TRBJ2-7	CAISEASIPSYEQYF	TGTGCCATCAGTGAAGCCTCCATACCCTCCTACGAGCAGTACTTC
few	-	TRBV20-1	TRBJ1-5	CSARQDRTTYSYSNQPQHF	TGCAGTGCCAGACAGGACAGAACAACCTACAGCTATAGCAATCAGCCCCAGCATTTT
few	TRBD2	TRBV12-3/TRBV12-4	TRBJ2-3	CASGESGRGTDTQYF	TGTGCCAGCGGGGAAAGCGGGAGGGGCACAGATACGCAGTATTTT
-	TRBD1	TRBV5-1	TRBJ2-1	CASSFRGQGRNEQFF	TGCGCCAGCAGCTTTAGGGGACAGGGACGCAATGAGCAGTTCTTC
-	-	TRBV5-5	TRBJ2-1	CASYSGGLYNEQFF	TGTGCCAGCTATTCTGGGGGGCTCTACAATGAGCAGTTCTTC
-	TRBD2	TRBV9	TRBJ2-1	CASSGLLSGSEQFF	TGTGCCAGCAGCGGGCTGCTTAGCGGGAGTGAGCAGTTCTTC
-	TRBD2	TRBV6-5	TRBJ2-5	CASSYLPQGAGQETQYF	TGTGCCAGCAGTTACTTACCCCAGGGAGCGGGGCAAGAGACCCAGTACTTC
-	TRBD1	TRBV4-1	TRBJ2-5	CASSHWTGGTDEQYF	TGCGCCAGCAGCCACTGGACAGGGGGCACCGATGAGCAGTACTTC
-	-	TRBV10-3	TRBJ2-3	CAISEGGNRDTQYF	TGTGCCATCAGTGAAGGGGGGAACAGAGATACGCAGTATTTT
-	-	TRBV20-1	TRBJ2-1	CSAPPSRSGEQFF	TGCAGTGCTCCCCCCAGTAGGAGTGGGGAGCAGTTCTTC
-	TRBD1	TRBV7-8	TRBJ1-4	CASSIRSGGSNEKLFF	TGTGCCAGCAGCATACGTTCAGGGGGCTCTAATGAAAAACTGTTTTTT
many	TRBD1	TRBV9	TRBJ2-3	CASSGGQSTDTQYF	TGTGCCAGCAGCGGGGGACAGAGCACAGATACGCAGTATTTT
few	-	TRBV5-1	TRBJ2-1	CASSLDWGPREQFF	TGCGCCAGCAGCTTGGATTGGGGGCCGAGGGAGCAGTTCTTC
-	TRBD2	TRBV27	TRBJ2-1	CASSPMAISGKSSYNEQFF	TGTGCCAGCAGTCCCATGGCGATTAGCGGGAAGAGCTCCTACAATGAGCAGTTCTTC
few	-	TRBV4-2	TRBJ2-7	CASSQGAPTYEQYF	TGTGCCAGCAGCCAAGGGGCCCCTACCTACGAGCAGTACTTC
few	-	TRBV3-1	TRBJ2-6	CASSQRGVTGANVLTF	TGTGCCAGCAGCCAAAGAGGGGTTACTGGGGCCAACGTCCTGACTTTC
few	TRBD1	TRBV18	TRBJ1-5	CASSRGTGGGGASNQPQHF	TGTGCCAGCTCACGCGGGACAGGGGGAGGAGGGGCGAGCAATCAGCCCCAGCATTTT
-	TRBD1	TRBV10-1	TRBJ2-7	CASSETRGTGTYEQYF	TGCGCCAGCAGTGAGACTCGGGGGACAGGGACCTACGAGCAGTACTTC
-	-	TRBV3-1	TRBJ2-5	CACSQVVQETQYF	TGTGCCTGCAGCCAGGTAGTCCAGGAGACCCAGTACTTC
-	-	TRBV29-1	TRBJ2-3	CSVVWRDTQYF	TGCAGCGTTGTGTGGCGGGATACGCAGTATTTT
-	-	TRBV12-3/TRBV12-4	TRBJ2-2	CASSLLVISGTGELFF	TGTGCCAGCAGTTTACTAGTAATAAGCGGTACCGGGGAGCTGTTTTTT
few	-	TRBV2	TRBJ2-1	CASSAGAQIYNEQFF	TGTGCCAGCAGTGCCGGGGCACAAATCTACAATGAGCAGTTCTTC
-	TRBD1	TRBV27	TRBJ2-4	CACSPTGGALNIQYF	TGTGCCTGCAGTCCGACAGGGGGTGCGTTGAACATTCAGTACTTC
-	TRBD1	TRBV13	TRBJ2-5	CASSPRQGTQYF	TGTGCCAGCAGCCCGCGACAGGGGACCCAGTACTTC
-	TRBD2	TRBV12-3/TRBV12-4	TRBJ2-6	CASRTPGLAGNVSGVNVLTF	TGTGCCAGCAGAACACCGGGACTAGCGGGCAACGTCTCTGGGGTCAACGTCCTGACTTTC
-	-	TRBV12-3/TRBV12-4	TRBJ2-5	CASSLEGGEETQYF	TGTGCCAGCAGCCTCGAGGGGGGTGAGGAGACCCAGTACTTC
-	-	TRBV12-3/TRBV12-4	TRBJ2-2	CASSSSAGLAGELFF	TGTGCCAGCAGTTCTTCTGCGGGATTGGCCGGGGAGCTGTTTTTT
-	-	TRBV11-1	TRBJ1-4	CASSPGQLYNEKLFF	TGTGCCAGCAGCCCTGGACAGCTCTATAATGAAAAACTGTTTTTT
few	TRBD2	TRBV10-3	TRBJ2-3	CAIRRLAETDTQYF	TGTGCCATCAGGCGACTAGCGGAGACAGATACGCAGTATTTT
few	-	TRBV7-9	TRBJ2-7	CASSLVGSPREQYF	TGTGCCAGCAGCTTAGTGGGGTCCCCTAGGGAGCAGTACTTC
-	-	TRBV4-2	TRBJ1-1	CASAPVGTNTEAFF	TGTGCCAGCGCCCCAGTGGGAACGAACACTGAAGCTTTCTTT